This is a list of T cell receptor beta chains from one sample in a study of PD-1 blockade in classical Hodgkin lymphoma. Repertoires were generated with immunoSEQ multiplex PCR, while TCRdb's copy carries only in-frame clones and drops some. This table has approximately 38,000 clones, over 70% appearing once. The sample here was peripheral blood mononuclear cells (PBMCs), taken before the fourth cycle of nivolumab. Source of these receptors: a human donor with classical Hodgkin lymphoma. Both conserved end residues are part of each CDR3. A D gene is named only where the DNA matches it firmly. The listing skips clone size in some rows; elsewhere it reads once, few, many or a size class.

d_call: TRBD1; clone_size: .; v_call: TRBV4-3; cdr3_length: 15; j_call: TRBJ1-6; cdr3_aa: CASSQRDSGNSPLHF; cdr3_nt: TGCGCCAGCAGCCAGAGGGACAGCGGGAATTCACCCCTCCACTTT
d_call: .; clone_size: .; v_call: TRBV6-6; cdr3_length: 16; j_call: TRBJ1-1; cdr3_aa: CASSYRAMLLNTEAFF; cdr3_nt: TGTGCCAGCAGTTACAGGGCTATGTTATTGAACACTGAAGCTTTCTTT
d_call: .; clone_size: .; v_call: TRBV27; cdr3_length: 14; j_call: TRBJ1-6; cdr3_aa: CASSPGRANSPLHF; cdr3_nt: TGTGCCAGCAGTCCCGGACGGGCTAATTCACCCCTCCACTTT
d_call: TRBD1; clone_size: .; v_call: TRBV19; cdr3_length: 16; j_call: TRBJ2-7; cdr3_aa: CASSIMGTGTPYEQYF; cdr3_nt: TGTGCCAGTAGTATTATGGGGACAGGGACCCCCTACGAGCAGTACTTC
d_call: .; clone_size: .; v_call: TRBV10-1; cdr3_length: 15; j_call: TRBJ2-7; cdr3_aa: CASSDEGRGTYEQYF; cdr3_nt: TGCGCCAGCAGCGATGAGGGAAGGGGAACCTACGAGCAGTACTTC
d_call: TRBD1; clone_size: once; v_call: TRBV18; cdr3_length: 16; j_call: TRBJ2-1; cdr3_aa: CASSPVPTGGGNEQFF; cdr3_nt: TGTGCCAGCTCACCGGTTCCGACAGGGGGGGGCAATGAGCAGTTCTTC
d_call: .; clone_size: .; v_call: TRBV2; cdr3_length: 14; j_call: TRBJ2-5; cdr3_aa: CASKSAGPGETQYF; cdr3_nt: TGTGCCAGCAAGTCGGCGGGCCCGGGGGAGACCCAGTACTTC
d_call: .; clone_size: .; v_call: TRBV10-3; cdr3_length: 12; j_call: TRBJ2-1; cdr3_aa: CATSTRLSEQFF; cdr3_nt: TGTGCCACCTCAACCCGCCTAAGTGAGCAGTTCTTC
d_call: .; clone_size: .; v_call: TRBV27; cdr3_length: 14; j_call: TRBJ2-5; cdr3_aa: CASSLLGPQETQYF; cdr3_nt: TGTGCCAGCAGTTTGCTTGGACCCCAAGAGACCCAGTACTTC
d_call: TRBD2; clone_size: .; v_call: TRBV11-1; cdr3_length: 16; j_call: TRBJ2-1; cdr3_aa: CASSFSGSSSYNEQFF; cdr3_nt: TGTGCCAGCAGCTTTAGCGGGTCGAGCTCCTACAATGAGCAGTTCTTC
d_call: .; clone_size: once; v_call: TRBV19; cdr3_length: 13; j_call: TRBJ2-5; cdr3_aa: CATRNGGQETQYF; cdr3_nt: TGTGCCACTCGGAACGGGGGCCAAGAGACCCAGTACTTC
d_call: .; clone_size: few; v_call: TRBV6-5; cdr3_length: 15; j_call: TRBJ1-2; cdr3_aa: CASSKEGVGSYGYTF; cdr3_nt: TGTGCCAGCAGTAAGGAAGGGGTCGGGAGCTATGGCTACACCTTC
d_call: .; clone_size: .; v_call: TRBV5-4; cdr3_length: 15; j_call: TRBJ2-5; cdr3_aa: CASSLHSSSQETQYF; cdr3_nt: TGTGCCAGCAGCTTGCACTCATCCAGTCAAGAGACCCAGTACTTC
d_call: .; clone_size: .; v_call: TRBV2; cdr3_length: 12; j_call: TRBJ1-2; cdr3_aa: CASLGGAYGYTF; cdr3_nt: TGTGCCAGCCTTGGGGGGGCTTATGGCTACACCTTC
d_call: TRBD2; clone_size: .; v_call: TRBV6-1; cdr3_length: 17; j_call: TRBJ2-7; cdr3_aa: CASSVGTSQPLPYEQYF; cdr3_nt: TGTGCCAGCAGTGTCGGGACTAGCCAACCCTTGCCATACGAGCAGTACTTC
d_call: .; clone_size: few; v_call: TRBV13; cdr3_length: 16; j_call: TRBJ2-6; cdr3_aa: CASTPSRGTGANVLTF; cdr3_nt: TGTGCCAGCACTCCTTCGAGGGGGACTGGGGCCAACGTCCTGACTTTC
d_call: TRBD1; clone_size: .; v_call: TRBV5-1; cdr3_length: 14; j_call: TRBJ1-3; cdr3_aa: CASSSGTVGNTIYF; cdr3_nt: TGCGCCAGCAGCTCCGGGACAGTTGGAAACACCATATATTTT
d_call: TRBD1; clone_size: .; v_call: TRBV30; cdr3_length: 14; j_call: TRBJ1-2; cdr3_aa: CAWSKGQGYYGYTF; cdr3_nt: TGTGCCTGGAGTAAAGGACAGGGTTATTATGGCTACACCTTC
d_call: .; clone_size: few; v_call: TRBV7-3; cdr3_length: 15; j_call: TRBJ2-3; cdr3_aa: CASSLGQGMADTQYF; cdr3_nt: TGTGCCAGCAGCTTAGGGCAGGGGATGGCAGATACGCAGTATTTT
d_call: .; clone_size: .; v_call: TRBV7-9; cdr3_length: 14; j_call: TRBJ2-2; cdr3_aa: CASSLQDGAGELFF; cdr3_nt: TGTGCCAGCAGCTTGCAGGATGGGGCCGGGGAGCTGTTTTTT
d_call: TRBD2; clone_size: .; v_call: TRBV7-2; cdr3_length: 16; j_call: TRBJ2-3; cdr3_aa: CASSHRGGGSTDTQYF; cdr3_nt: TGTGCCAGCAGCCATCGGGGGGGAGGGAGCACAGATACGCAGTATTTT
d_call: .; clone_size: .; v_call: TRBV19; cdr3_length: 13; j_call: TRBJ1-2; cdr3_aa: CASTRGANYGYTF; cdr3_nt: TGTGCCAGTACACGGGGGGCTAACTATGGCTACACCTTC
d_call: .; clone_size: few; v_call: TRBV9; cdr3_length: 13; j_call: TRBJ2-3; cdr3_aa: CASSVTGADTQYF; cdr3_nt: TGTGCCAGCAGCGTAACCGGGGCAGATACGCAGTATTTT
d_call: .; clone_size: .; v_call: TRBV5-6; cdr3_length: 14; j_call: TRBJ1-2; cdr3_aa: CASSLDSGGYGYTF; cdr3_nt: TGTGCCAGCAGCTTGGATTCGGGGGGCTATGGCTACACCTTC
d_call: .; clone_size: once; v_call: TRBV19; cdr3_length: 13; j_call: TRBJ1-5; cdr3_aa: CASSRGSGQPQHF; cdr3_nt: TGTGCCAGTAGTCGAGGGTCGGGTCAGCCCCAGCATTTT
d_call: .; clone_size: .; v_call: TRBV30; cdr3_length: 14; j_call: TRBJ1-1; cdr3_aa: CAWSVSGVHTEAFF; cdr3_nt: TGTGCCTGGAGTGTATCGGGGGTACACACTGAAGCTTTCTTT
d_call: TRBD1; clone_size: .; v_call: TRBV5-8; cdr3_length: 14; j_call: TRBJ1-5; cdr3_aa: CASSHGTDNQPQHF; cdr3_nt: TGTGCCAGCAGCCACGGGACAGACAATCAGCCCCAGCATTTT
d_call: .; clone_size: .; v_call: TRBV18; cdr3_length: 13; j_call: TRBJ2-7; cdr3_aa: CASSPPSIYEQYF; cdr3_nt: TGTGCCAGCTCACCACCGTCGATCTACGAGCAGTACTTC
d_call: .; clone_size: few; v_call: TRBV27; cdr3_length: 13; j_call: TRBJ2-5; cdr3_aa: CASSYMYQETQYF; cdr3_nt: TGTGCCAGCAGTTACATGTACCAAGAGACCCAGTACTTC
d_call: .; clone_size: few; v_call: TRBV28; cdr3_length: 15; j_call: TRBJ2-3; cdr3_aa: CASSSRDWITDTQYF; cdr3_nt: TGTGCCAGCAGTTCCCGGGACTGGATCACAGATACGCAGTATTTT
d_call: .; clone_size: .; v_call: TRBV21-1; cdr3_length: 15; j_call: TRBJ2-7; cdr3_aa: CASSKAKSDEYEQYF; cdr3_nt: TGTGCCAGCAGCAAAGCGAAATCGGACGAATACGAGCAGTACTTC
d_call: .; clone_size: .; v_call: TRBV5-1; cdr3_length: 14; j_call: TRBJ2-1; cdr3_aa: CASSAVTSYNEQFF; cdr3_nt: TGCGCCAGCAGCGCCGTGACATCCTACAATGAGCAGTTCTTC
d_call: TRBD1; clone_size: .; v_call: TRBV28; cdr3_length: 14; j_call: TRBJ2-1; cdr3_aa: CASLGTGHYNEQFF; cdr3_nt: TGTGCCAGCCTCGGGACAGGTCATTACAATGAGCAGTTCTTC
d_call: TRBD1; clone_size: .; v_call: TRBV4-3; cdr3_length: 17; j_call: TRBJ2-2; cdr3_aa: CASSQDPTGANTGELFF; cdr3_nt: TGCGCCAGCAGCCAAGATCCCACAGGGGCAAACACCGGGGAGCTGTTTTTT
d_call: TRBD1; clone_size: few; v_call: TRBV28; cdr3_length: 16; j_call: TRBJ1-5; cdr3_aa: CASSFNRGPGNQPQHF; cdr3_nt: TGTGCCAGCAGCTTCAACAGGGGCCCTGGGAATCAGCCCCAGCATTTT
d_call: .; clone_size: .; v_call: TRBV27; cdr3_length: 14; j_call: TRBJ1-5; cdr3_aa: CASSLAFSNQPQHF; cdr3_nt: TGTGCCAGCAGTTTAGCCTTTAGCAATCAGCCCCAGCATTTT